The 4 T cell receptor beta chains given below trace back to one sample, sequenced in a study of blood T cells in healthy people across ages (dated by TCRdb to about 2015). Preparation of the library involved 5' RACE. For sequencing, an Illumina HiSeq 2500 was employed. A second roughly 6 to 11 cycle PCR used a sample-barcoded 5' primer and a J-beta primer mix. TCRdb redid the processing of the public reads, applying fastp at Q25 and MiXCR, and retained in-frame beta chains. Every CDR3 protein is listed once, alongside the most common genes and DNA of its rows. The sample includes more than 800,000 distinct CDR3 sequences, with around 26% observed a single time. The leading ten clones occupy 15% to 20% of the sample. The specimen was blood. The receptors shown here come from a woman at least 80 years old in good health.

This clonotype has a count of ten or more. The J gene is TRBJ1-4, the V gene TRBV7-9; D gene ambiguous. The germline gives CDR1 SEHNR, CDR2 FQNEAQ (reference sequence). The CDR3 length is 12 residues. The germline V and J ends were trimmed by 7 bases and 5 bases, with 8 bases remaining between them. The CDR3 sequence: CASNDLNEKLFF. DNA of the CDR3: TGTGCCAGCAACGACTTAAATGAAAAACTGTTTTTT.

Remarks on this clonotype: A much larger clone lies one base from this, so it may be a read error. The missing conserved phenylalanine or tryptophan at the end of this CDR3 makes a read error likely. The chain carries TRBV11-2 and TRBJ2-7; D is ambiguous. CDR1 is SGHAT, CDR2 FQNNGV, per germline. The CDR3 has 15 amino acids. The V and J ends lost 2 bases and 0 bases respectively, with 11 bases between them. CDR3 sequence (DNA): TGTGCCAGCAGCTTATCGGCACCGAGCTCCTACGAGCAGTACCTC. Protein sequence: CASSLSAPSSYEQYL.

V usage is TRBV7-2 and J usage is TRBJ2-3; 10 nucleotides align to TRBD2. CDR1 SGHTA and CDR2 FQGNSA come from the germline V gene. V trimming: 5 bases; J trimming: 2 bases; junction bases outside the gene matches: 13. The CDR3 has 18 amino acids. CDR3 coding DNA: TGTGCCAGCAGCCCGCCGGGAGCGGGAGGGACATTCACAGATACGCAGTATTTT. This codes for CASSPPGAGGTFTDTQYF.

This clonotype was seen a handful of times. A read error is possible here, since a much larger clone lies one base away. J is TRBJ1-4 and V is TRBV20-1, with D uncertain. The CDR3 sequence is 14 residues long. Looked up from germline, CDR1 is DFQATT and CDR2 is SNEGSKA (reference sequence). The CDR3 nucleotides read TGCAGTGCTAGAAGGGCAGACTTTAATGAAAAACGGTTTTTT. It translates to CSARRADFNEKRFF.